This T cell receptor beta chain was captured by sequencing in a study of blood T cell repertoires in COVID-19. Study-wide context: Sites in the United States, Italy and Spain provided acute and convalescent COVID-19 samples. T cells, B-cell-depleted T cells, or PBMCs provided the cDNA or gDNA that served as material.

Trimming stripped 7 bases from V and 3 bases from J, with 18 bases between. Per the germline V gene, CDR1 is MNHEY and CDR2 is SVGAGI. CDR3 length: 15 residues. Original methodology: Estimation of nucleated cell counts was performed using reference gene primer amplification. Here immunoSEQ multiplex PCR was the method, and the copy in TCRdb shows in-frame clones only, minus some. D and trimming were read from the DNA, whereas the V and J calls and clone size are those reported in that table. The sample gives about 190,000 clones, 70% to 80% of which show up once; around an eighth is in the top ten. This clone occurred once.

The sample consisted of peripheral blood. V usage is TRBV6-5 and J usage is TRBJ1-1; a possible D gene is TRBD1 (6 bases). This receptor was taken from a woman aged 45-65 years with acute or convalescent COVID-19. In DNA, the CDR3 is TGTGCCAGCAAGAAAACAGGGAATCAGGACACTGAAGCTTTCTTT. It is translated as CASKKTGNQDTEAFF.